This TCR beta chain stems from a study of blood T cell repertoires in COVID-19. The data were produced by immunoSEQ multiplex PCR, yet TCRdb's version contains in-frame clones alone and is incomplete. The table lists roughly 180,000 clones, 81% of them singletons. CDR1 and CDR2 from the germline V gene are SNHLY and FYNNEI. Between the trimmed V and J ends, which lost 2 bases and 7 bases, there was a span of 6 bases. There are 12 residues in the CDR3. The sequence came from a woman aged 40 to 50 with COVID-19, enrolled during active disease. The rearrangement uses TRBV2 and TRBJ2-1; D gene uncertain. Sequenced input: peripheral blood. The CDR3 coding sequence is TGTGCCAGCAGTGAATTCCCGAATGAGCAGTTCTTC. Translation gives CASSEFPNEQFF. The whole variable domain, remainder taken from reference TRBV2 and TRBJ2-1, is EPEVTQTPSHQVTQMGQEVILRCVPISNHLYFYWYRQILGQKVEFLVSFYNNEISEKSEIFDDQFSVERPDGSNFTLKIRSTKLEDSAMYFCASSEFPNEQFFGPGTRLTVL.